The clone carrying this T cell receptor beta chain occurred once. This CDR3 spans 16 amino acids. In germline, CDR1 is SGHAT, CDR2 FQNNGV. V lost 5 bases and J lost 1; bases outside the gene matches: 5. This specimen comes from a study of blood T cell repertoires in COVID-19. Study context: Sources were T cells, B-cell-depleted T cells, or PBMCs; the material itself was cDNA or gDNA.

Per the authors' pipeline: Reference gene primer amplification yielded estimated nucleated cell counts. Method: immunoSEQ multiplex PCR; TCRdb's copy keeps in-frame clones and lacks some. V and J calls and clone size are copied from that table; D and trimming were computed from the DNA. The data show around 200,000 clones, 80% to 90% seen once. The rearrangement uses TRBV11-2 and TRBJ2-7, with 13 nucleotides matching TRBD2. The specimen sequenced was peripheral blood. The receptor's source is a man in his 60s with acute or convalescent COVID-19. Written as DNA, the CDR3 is TGTGCCAGCAGCGACCCGGGACTAGCGGGGTCCTACGAGCAGTACTTC. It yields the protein CASSDPGLAGSYEQYF.